This TCR beta chain comes out of a study of T cell repertoires in cytomegalovirus infection (dated by TCRdb to about 2019). Study-wide context: The peptide stimulations were aimed at well-studied HLA-B-restricted epitopes as well as recently identified HLA-C-restricted CMV epitopes, whose presentation resists viral immunomodulation. Because public TCR beta signatures pointed to carriage of CMV infection together with the matching HLA type, the HLA type of each donor mattered for the analysis.

In this sample, this clonotype turned up many times. Its antigen has not been determined. No base-level quality is on record; no much larger clone is a single base apart. This specimen's treatment or condition label, per the study, means: in vitro stimulation with specific CMV peptide epitopes to enrich CMV-specific T cells. The V end loses 5 bases and the J end loses 0 bases, and a stretch of 9 bases separates them. The CDR3 has 14 amino acids, counting the end cysteine and phenylalanine. The kept DNA is CDR3 alone, 42 bases in frame from the first base. TCRdb records Illumina HiSeq 1500 as the sequencer. TCRdb reran the public reads through fastp at Q25 and MiXCR, keeping productive beta chains. Entries that share a CDR3 protein sequence are merged under the most common genes and DNA. The sample data list about 890,000 distinct CDR3 sequences, and less than 40% of these were observed just once. Over 13% of the sample is in the top ten clones.

General findings and caveats noted by the study authors: Carriers of CMV infection plus the relevant HLA type were discriminated by the cumulative frequency of public TCR beta family members in the study cohort and in an independent approximately 340-donor cohort. The ex vivo response was dominated by HLA-C-restricted CMV-specific TCR beta clonotypes, which also provided the single most frequent clonotype in two of eight donors.

The chain is assembled from TRBV12-3 or TRBV12-4 and TRBJ2-3; the D gene is perhaps TRBD2, on 6 matching bases. This material consisted of cultured CD8+ T cells from PBMCs, taken from culture after CMV antigen stimulation. The receptor's source is a human donor in good health (CMV status not recorded). Some clones in this sample may be carry-over from other donors' samples. The DNA is TGTGCCAGCAGTCCCACTAGCAGCACAGATACGCAGTATTTT. Its coded protein is CASSPTSSTDTQYF.